Each of the 13 T cell receptor beta chains below was sequenced from the same sample in a study of T cell changes during pregnancy in multiple sclerosis. TCRdb's table, derived via immunoSEQ multiplex PCR, lists solely in-frame clones and lacks some. The repertoire holds 90,000 to 100,000 clones, just over 90% seen once, with roughly 2.1% in the top ten. The starting material was peripheral blood, obtained after pregnancy. All receptors come from a female donor in good health, enrolled as a control in a pregnancy study.

The chain employs TRBV27 and TRBJ2-1; 7 bases fit TRBD2. This CDR3 is built from 16 residues. Germline V gene lookup returns CDR1 MNHEY and CDR2 SMNVEV (reference sequence). After removal of 2 bases from V and 0 bases from J, the junction contained 4 bases not matched to a gene. The CDR3 protein is CASSLREASSYNEQFF. The CDR3 coding sequence is TGTGCCAGCAGTTTACGGGAGGCGAGCTCCTACAATGAGCAGTTCTTC.

V is TRBV7-9 and J is TRBJ2-7, with 7 bases fitting TRBD1. With V trimmed by 3 bases and J by 2 bases, 4 bases remained unmatched. CDR1 is SEHNR, CDR2 FQNEAQ, per germline (reference sequence). The CDR3 has 14 residues. In DNA form, the CDR3 reads TGTGCCAGCAGCTTGACAGGGCGCCCCTACGAGCAGTACTTC. Translation: CASSLTGRPYEQYF.

V usage is TRBV6-5 and J usage is TRBJ2-5; D remains unclear. Trimming removed 2 bases at V and 5 bases at J, with 9 bases between. The CDR3 runs 13 residues. CDR1 is MNHEY and CDR2 is SVGAGI in the germline V gene. The CDR3 nucleotides read TGTGCCAGCAGTTACCTCTTCGGGGAGACCCAGTACTTC. It codes for CASSYLFGETQYF.

This chain connects TRBV5-1 to TRBJ2-1; D might be TRBD2 (6 bases). The CDR3 totals 16 residues. Germline CDR1 SGHRS, CDR2 YFSETQ. The ends were cut back, 2 bases at V and 0 bases at J, with 12 bases in the middle. The DNA for the CDR3 is TGCGCCAGCAGCTTTATAGTCGGGAGCTCCTACAATGAGCAGTTCTTC. Amino acid sequence: CASSFIVGSSYNEQFF.

The chain couples TRBV6-6 to TRBJ1-2, with D maybe TRBD1 (5 bases). V was shortened by 4 bases and J by 1 base, with 10 bases between the two germline ends. Germline loops: CDR1 MNHNY, CDR2 SVGAGI (reference sequence). The CDR3 spans 14 residues. Written as DNA, the CDR3 is TGTGCCAGCAGTTGGGCAGGGCTTAACTATGGCTACACCTTC. It translates to CASSWAGLNYGYTF.

The chain employs TRBV7-9 and TRBJ2-7, with 10 bases that match TRBD2. This CDR3 is built from 14 residues. CDR1 is SEHNR, CDR2 FQNEAQ, per germline (reference sequence). J was trimmed by 2 bases and V by 7 bases; bases with no gene match: 5. CDR3 region: CASTNTSGAYEQYF. CDR3 in DNA: TGTGCCAGCACCAATACTAGCGGGGCCTACGAGCAGTACTTC. The full variable domain, its missing parts supplied by reference TRBV7-9 and TRBJ2-7, is DTGVSQNPRHKITKRGQNVTFRCDPISEHNRLYWYRQTLGQGPEFLTYFQNEAQLEKSRLLSDRFSAERPKGSFSTLEIQRTEQGDSAMYLCASTNTSGAYEQYFGPGTRLTVT.

The gene calls are TRBV7-9 and TRBJ1-1; no clear D gene. Deletions cut 3 bases from V and 4 bases from J, with 15 bases between. The CDR3 extends over 15 amino acids. The V gene's germline CDR1 is SEHNR and CDR2 FQNEAQ (reference sequence). CDR3 in DNA: TGTGCCAGCAGCTTGAAGGCCCATTCTAGCACTGAAGCTTTCTTT. Protein sequence: CASSLKAHSSTEAFF.

V and J are TRBV21-1 and TRBJ1-1; the table calls TRBD1, which could not be checked here. TRBV21-1 is a documented pseudogene. The CDR3 is 12 residues long. DNA for the CDR3: TGTGCCAGCAACACAATACACAGGGAAGCTTTCTTT. Protein: CASNTIHREAFF.

The rearrangement joins TRBV2 to TRBJ2-7, with 9 nucleotides matching TRBD1. The V segment lost 10 bases and the J segment 6 bases; nucleotides outside the gene matches: 10. The germline V gene has CDR1 SNHLY and CDR2 FYNNEI. The CDR3 has 13 residues. The DNA for the CDR3 is TGTGCCACGAAAGGGACAGGGCTAGGCGAGCAGTACTTC. This gives the protein CATKGTGLGEQYF.

There are a few counts of this clone. The gene calls are TRBV25-1 and TRBJ1-2; D gene uncertain. CDR1 is MGHDK, CDR2 SYGVNS, per germline. The V end was cut by 0 bases, the J end by 5 bases, with 10 bases between. This CDR3 region has 14 residues. The CDR3 coding sequence is TGTGCCAGCAGTGAATATCGGTCATCTTATGGCTACACCTTC. Encoded protein: CASSEYRSSYGYTF.

This sequence joins TRBV10-3 and TRBJ2-1; 7 bases align to TRBD1. CDR1 and CDR2 from the germline V gene are ENHRY and SYGVKD. The CDR3 extends over 15 amino acids. The junction had 11 bases not matched to a gene; V was cut back by 3 bases and J by 9 bases. The CDR3 region is CAISDKGALDGEQFF. The CDR3 nucleotides are TGTGCCATCAGTGATAAGGGGGCTCTCGATGGTGAGCAGTTCTTC.

This clone was picked up one time. The chain combines TRBV7-9 with TRBJ2-7; TRBD1 agrees at 7 bases. Per the germline V gene, CDR1 is SEHNR and CDR2 is FQNEAQ (reference sequence). V shed 5 bases and J 3 bases; nucleotides not matched to a gene: 10. The CDR3 is 15 residues long. The CDR3 sequence: CASSPRTGTVYEQYF. CDR3 coding DNA: TGTGCCAGCAGCCCACGGACAGGCACCGTCTACGAGCAGTACTTC.

This clone has only one observation. The gene calls are TRBV27 and TRBJ1-4; D might be TRBD1 (6 bases). The CDR3 sequence is 15 residues long. V lost 2 bases and J 10 bases, leaving 17 bases between the germline ends. Germline V CDR1 and CDR2: MNHEY, SMNVEV (reference sequence). The CDR3 loop is CASSLPQGSLGKLFF. The CDR3 DNA sequence: TGTGCCAGCAGTTTACCCCAGGGGAGCCTGGGAAAACTGTTTTTT.